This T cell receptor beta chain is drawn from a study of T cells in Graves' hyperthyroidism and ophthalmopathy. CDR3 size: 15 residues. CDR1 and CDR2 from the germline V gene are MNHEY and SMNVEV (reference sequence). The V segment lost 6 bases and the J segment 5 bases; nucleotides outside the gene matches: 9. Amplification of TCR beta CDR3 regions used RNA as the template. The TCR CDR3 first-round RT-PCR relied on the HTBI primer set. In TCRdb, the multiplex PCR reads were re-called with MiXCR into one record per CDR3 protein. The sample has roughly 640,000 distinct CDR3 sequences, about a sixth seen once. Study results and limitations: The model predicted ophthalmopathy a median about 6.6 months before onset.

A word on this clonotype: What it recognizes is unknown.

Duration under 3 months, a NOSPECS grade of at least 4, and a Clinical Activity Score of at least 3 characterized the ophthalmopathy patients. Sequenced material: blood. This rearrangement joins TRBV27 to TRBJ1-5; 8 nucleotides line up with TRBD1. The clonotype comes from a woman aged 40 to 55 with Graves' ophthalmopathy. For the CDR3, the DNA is TGTGCCAGCAGCAAAAAGACAGGGGCAGATCAGCCCCAGCATTTT. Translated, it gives CASSKKTGADQPQHF.